One T cell receptor (beta chain) is described in this entry. The sample originates from a study of blood T cell repertoires in COVID-19. Looking at the study overall: Donors in the United States, Italy and Spain gave samples during acute or convalescent COVID-19. PBMCs, B-cell-depleted T cells, or T cells provided the cDNA or gDNA that made up the material.

Under the authors' procedure: Estimates of nucleated cell counts were drawn from the amplification of reference gene primers. The data were produced by immunoSEQ multiplex PCR, yet TCRdb's version contains in-frame clones alone and is incomplete. The V and J calls and clone size are taken from that table; D and trimming were inferred from the DNA. The sample yields roughly 34,000 clones, around 87% seen once. Trimming cost V 1 base and J 9 bases, with 13 bases left between them. In germline, CDR1 is SGHVS, CDR2 FNYEAQ. The CDR3 is 14 residues long. The J gene is TRBJ2-1, the V gene TRBV7-6, with D perhaps matching TRBD1 (6 bases). This clonotype was obtained from an elderly man with active COVID-19. The sample taken for sequencing was peripheral blood. CDR3 sequence (DNA): TGTGCCAGCAGCTTAGATCAGGGGCCGGGTGAGCAGTTCTTC. It codes for CASSLDQGPGEQFF.